This T cell receptor beta chain was retrieved from a study of CD8 T cells in Susac syndrome. CDR1 and CDR2 from the germline V gene are SGHRS and YFSETQ. This CDR3 has 15 residues. The J segment lost 4 bases and the V segment lost 4 bases, leaving 9 bases of the junction unmatched. Random hexamers were used to reverse transcribe roughly 0.45 to 1 ug of RNA. Via MiXCR, TCRdb re-called the immunoSEQ multiplex PCR reads, giving one row per CDR3 protein. The table records 150,000 to 200,000 distinct CDR3 sequences, over 75% of them present only once. The V gene is TRBV5-1, the J gene TRBJ2-5; TRBD2 agrees at 8 bases. The specimen sequenced was CD4+ T cells from PBMCs. The TCR was taken from a human donor with Susac syndrome. Here the CDR3 DNA reads TGCGCCAGCAGCGAAGCTGCGGGGGGTGGAGAGACCCAGTACTTC. The encoded protein is CASSEAAGGGETQYF.